The subject of this entry is one TCR beta chain. This sample was taken from a study of OX40 agonist ivuxolimab in advanced cancers. Study overall: Patients received ivuxolimab, an intravenous treatment, every 2 weeks at 0.01 to 10 mg/kg.

CDR1 SGHTA and CDR2 FQGTGA come from the germline V gene. There are 14 residues in the CDR3. J was trimmed by 5 bases and V by 7 bases; bases with no gene match: 7. Produced via immunoSEQ multiplex PCR; TCRdb's table is partial and in-frame only. The sample lists some 110,000 clones, just over 90% occurring once. Sequences were derived from CD4+ or CD8+ T cells sorted from blood, sampled in a trial of the OX40 agonist ivuxolimab. The V and J genes are TRBV7-3 and TRBJ2-3; 9 bases match TRBD2. The receptor's source is an adult with an advanced solid tumor such as melanoma, head and neck, liver or kidney cancer. In DNA, the CDR3 is TGTGCCAGCACCCGCGGGGGGGCAGAAGATACGCAGTATTTT. Translating it yields CASTRGGAEDTQYF.